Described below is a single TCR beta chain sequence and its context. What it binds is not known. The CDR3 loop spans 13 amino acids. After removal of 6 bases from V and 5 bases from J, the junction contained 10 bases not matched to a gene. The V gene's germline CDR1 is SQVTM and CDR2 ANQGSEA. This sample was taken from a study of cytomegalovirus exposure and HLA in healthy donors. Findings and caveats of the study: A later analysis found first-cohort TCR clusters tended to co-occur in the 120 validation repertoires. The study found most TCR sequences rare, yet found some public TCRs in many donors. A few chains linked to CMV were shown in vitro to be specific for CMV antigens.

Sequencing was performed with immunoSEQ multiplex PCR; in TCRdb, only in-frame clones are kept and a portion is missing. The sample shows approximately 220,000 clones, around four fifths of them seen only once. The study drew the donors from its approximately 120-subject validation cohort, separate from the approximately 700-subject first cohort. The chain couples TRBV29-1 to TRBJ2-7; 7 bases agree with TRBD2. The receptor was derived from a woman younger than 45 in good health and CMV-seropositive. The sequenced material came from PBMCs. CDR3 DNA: TGCAGCGTAACCTTCCGGGGGAGGGACGAGCAGTACTTC. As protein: CSVTFRGRDEQYF.